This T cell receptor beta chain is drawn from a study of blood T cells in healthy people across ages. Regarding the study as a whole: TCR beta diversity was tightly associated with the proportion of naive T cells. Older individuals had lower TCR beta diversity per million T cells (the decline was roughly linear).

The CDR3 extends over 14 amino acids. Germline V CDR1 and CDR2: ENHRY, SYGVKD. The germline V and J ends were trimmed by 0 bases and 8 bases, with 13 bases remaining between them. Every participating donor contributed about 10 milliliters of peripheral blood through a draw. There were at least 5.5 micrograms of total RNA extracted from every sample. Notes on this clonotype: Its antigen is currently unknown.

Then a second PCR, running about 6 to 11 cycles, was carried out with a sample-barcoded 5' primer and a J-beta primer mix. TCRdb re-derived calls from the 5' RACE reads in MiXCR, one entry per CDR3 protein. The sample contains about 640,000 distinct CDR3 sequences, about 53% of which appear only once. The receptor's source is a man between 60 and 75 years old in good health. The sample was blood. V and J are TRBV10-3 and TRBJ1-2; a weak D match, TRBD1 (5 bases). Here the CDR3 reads CAISESAGPGGYTF. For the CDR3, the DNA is TGTGCCATCAGTGAGTCGGCAGGGCCAGGCGGCTACACCTTC.